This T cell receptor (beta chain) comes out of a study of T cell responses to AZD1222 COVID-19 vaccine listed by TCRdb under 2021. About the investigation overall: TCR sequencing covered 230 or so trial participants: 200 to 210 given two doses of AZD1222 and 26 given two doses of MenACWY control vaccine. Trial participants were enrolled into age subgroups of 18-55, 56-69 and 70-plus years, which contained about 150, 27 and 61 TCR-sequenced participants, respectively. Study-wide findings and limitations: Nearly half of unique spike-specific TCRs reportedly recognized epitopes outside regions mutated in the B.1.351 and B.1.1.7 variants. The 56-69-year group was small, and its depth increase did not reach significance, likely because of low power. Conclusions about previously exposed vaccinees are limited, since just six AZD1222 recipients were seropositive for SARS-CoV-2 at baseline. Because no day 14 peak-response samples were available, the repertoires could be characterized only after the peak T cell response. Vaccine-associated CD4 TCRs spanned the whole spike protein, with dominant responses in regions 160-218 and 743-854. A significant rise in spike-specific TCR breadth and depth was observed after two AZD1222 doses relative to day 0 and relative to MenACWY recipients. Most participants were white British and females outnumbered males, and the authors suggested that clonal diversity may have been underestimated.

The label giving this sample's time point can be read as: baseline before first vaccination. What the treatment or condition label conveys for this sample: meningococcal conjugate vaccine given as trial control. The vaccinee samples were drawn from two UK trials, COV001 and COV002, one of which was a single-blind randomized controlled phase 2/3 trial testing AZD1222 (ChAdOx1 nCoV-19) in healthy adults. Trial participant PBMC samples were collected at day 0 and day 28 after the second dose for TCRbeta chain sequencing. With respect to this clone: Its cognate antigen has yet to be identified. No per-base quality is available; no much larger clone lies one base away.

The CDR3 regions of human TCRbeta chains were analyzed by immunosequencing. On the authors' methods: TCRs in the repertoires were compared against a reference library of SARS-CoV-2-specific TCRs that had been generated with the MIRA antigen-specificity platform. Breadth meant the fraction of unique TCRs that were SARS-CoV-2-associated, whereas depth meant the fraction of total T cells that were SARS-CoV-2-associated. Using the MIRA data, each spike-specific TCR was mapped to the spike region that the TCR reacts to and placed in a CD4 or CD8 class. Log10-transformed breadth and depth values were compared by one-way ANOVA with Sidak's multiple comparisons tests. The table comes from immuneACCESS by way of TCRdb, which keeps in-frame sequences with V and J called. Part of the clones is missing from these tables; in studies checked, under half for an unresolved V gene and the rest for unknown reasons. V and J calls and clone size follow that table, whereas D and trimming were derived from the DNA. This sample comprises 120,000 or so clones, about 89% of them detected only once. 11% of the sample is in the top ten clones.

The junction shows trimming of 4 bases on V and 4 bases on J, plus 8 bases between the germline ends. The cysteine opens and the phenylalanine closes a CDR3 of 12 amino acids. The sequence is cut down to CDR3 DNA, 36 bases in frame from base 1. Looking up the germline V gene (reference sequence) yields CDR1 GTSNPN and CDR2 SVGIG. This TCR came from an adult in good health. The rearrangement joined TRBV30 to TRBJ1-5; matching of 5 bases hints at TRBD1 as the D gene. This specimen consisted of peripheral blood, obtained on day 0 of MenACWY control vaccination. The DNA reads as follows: TGTGCCTGGAACAGACAGAATCAGCCCCAGCATTTT. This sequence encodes CAWNRQNQPQHF.